Presented here are 28 T cell receptor beta chains from one specimen sequenced in a study of T cell clones after liver transplantation. This table comes from immunoSEQ multiplex PCR, and its TCRdb copy is limited to in-frame clones, with some not included. The sample has about 120,000 clones, around nine tenths seen once. The starting material was CD4+ T cells from blood, obtained 12 months after liver transplant. The receptor set was obtained from a human patient who received a liver transplant. Some T cells may arise from the graft donor.

This clone was recorded once. The chain has TRBV28 and TRBJ2-3, with D tentatively TRBD2 (6 bases). The V and J ends lost 5 bases and 0 bases respectively, with 9 bases between them. Germline assignment: CDR1 MDHEN and CDR2 SYDVKM. The CDR3 runs to 14 residues. CDR3 in DNA: TGTGCCAGCAGTCTAGCGTCTAGCACAGATACGCAGTATTTT. This gives the protein CASSLASSTDTQYF.

The J gene is TRBJ2-7, the V gene TRBV11-2, with TRBD2 matching over 8 bases. CDR3 length: 15 residues. The junction had 10 bases not matched to a gene; V was cut back by 7 bases and J by 2 bases. Germline V gene data show CDR1 as SGHAT and CDR2 as FQNNGV. The CDR3 nucleotides read TGTGCCAGCACCCTTAGCGGGATAAGGACCTACGAGCAGTACTTC. Translating it yields CASTLSGIRTYEQYF.

The chain carries TRBV6-1 and TRBJ2-3; TRBD2 matches at 10 bases. V lost 4 bases to trimming and J lost 9 bases; unmatched junction nucleotides: 7. The germline gives CDR1 MNHNS, CDR2 SASEGT. This CDR3 spans 14 amino acids. CDR3: CASSASGRPLTQYF. CDR3 nucleotide sequence: TGTGCCAGCAGTGCTAGCGGGAGACCGTTAACGCAGTATTTT.

V and J are TRBV7-2 and TRBJ2-2; D is possibly TRBD2 (6 bases). Germline V gene data show CDR1 as SGHTA and CDR2 as FQGNSA. Trimming pared 2 bases from V and 0 bases from J, leaving 13 bases between. The CDR3 sequence is 17 residues long. The CDR3 loop is CASSLRTGGTNTGELFF. The CDR3 nucleotides are TGTGCCAGCAGCTTACGAACTGGGGGGACGAACACCGGGGAGCTGTTTTTT. The whole variable domain, filled in from reference TRBV7-2 and TRBJ2-2, reads GAGVSQSPSNKVTEKGKDVELRCDPISGHTALYWYRQSLGQGLEFLIYFQGNSAPDKSGLPSDRFSAERTGGSVSTLTIQRTQQEDSAVYLCASSLRTGGTNTGELFFGEGSRLTVL.

V is TRBV7-2 and J is TRBJ2-2; D perhaps matches TRBD2 (7 bases). This CDR3 is built from 15 residues. Germline CDR1 reads SGHTA; CDR2 reads FQGNSA. V was shortened by 4 bases and J by 3 bases, with 12 bases between the two germline ends. The CDR3 coding sequence is TGTGCCAGCAGCTCTCAGGGGAGGGACACCGGGGAGCTGTTTTTT. Encoded protein: CASSSQGRDTGELFF.

This sequence joins TRBV7-8 and TRBJ1-1, with D perhaps matching TRBD1 (5 bases). CDR1 is SGHVS and CDR2 is FQNEAQ in the germline V gene. This CDR3 is 16 amino acids long. V was trimmed by 5 bases and J by 2 bases, leaving 18 bases between them. The CDR3 nucleotides are TGTGCCAGCAGCGCTCAAACACGGGGGGTAAACACTGAAGCTTTCTTT. As protein: CASSAQTRGVNTEAFF.

CDR3 protein: CASSPGLAGVTGELFF. The DNA for the CDR3 is TGCGCCAGCAGCCCGGGACTAGCGGGAGTTACCGGGGAGCTGTTTTTT. The chain joins TRBV5-1 to TRBJ2-2; 14 bases are shared with TRBD2. V lost 4 bases to trimming and J lost 5 bases; unmatched junction nucleotides: 4. The CDR3 runs 16 residues. From germline, CDR1 is SGHRS and CDR2 YFSETQ.

This clone was observed once. Sequence at one end of the junction differs from germline and may be a read error. This chain uses TRBV2 with TRBJ2-7; 9 bases agree with TRBD1. Germline assignment: CDR1 SNHLY and CDR2 FYNNEI. The CDR3 covers 12 residues. The CDR3 spells CASSPPIQGQGF. The CDR3 nucleotides are TGTGCCAGCAGCCCCCCCATCCAGGGACAGGGCTTC. The whole variable domain, filled in from reference TRBV2 and TRBJ2-7, reads EPEVTQTPSHQVTQMGQEVILRCVPISNHLYFYWYRQILGQKVEFLVSFYNNEISEKSEIFDDQFSVERPDGSNFTLKIRSTKLEDSAMYFCASSPPIQGQGFGPGTRLTVT.

The J gene is TRBJ1-4, the V gene TRBV7-9, with D possibly matching TRBD1 (5 bases). Germline lookup yields CDR1 SEHNR and CDR2 FQNEAQ (reference sequence). The CDR3 has 14 residues. The V gene lost 5 bases and the J gene lost 6 bases, with 13 bases spanning the gap. DNA of the CDR3: TGTGCCAGCAGCCCCACAGGCAACTATGAAAAACTGTTTTTT. This sequence encodes CASSPTGNYEKLFF.

This chain uses TRBV5-1 with TRBJ2-3; weak D call: TRBD2 (5 bases). The CDR3 loop spans 14 amino acids. V lost 1 base to trimming and J lost 2 bases, with 8 bases between them. CDR1 is SGHRS, CDR2 YFSETQ, per germline. This CDR3 is CASSLPDSTDTQYF. DNA of the CDR3: TGCGCCAGCAGCTTGCCGGACTCCACAGATACGCAGTATTTT.

This sequence joins TRBV10-3 and TRBJ2-5; 9 bases fit TRBD1. After removal of 3 bases from V and 5 bases from J, the junction contained 10 bases not matched to a gene. Per the germline V gene, CDR1 is ENHRY and CDR2 is SYGVKD. The CDR3 has 16 amino acids. The CDR3 is CAISDEGQGFAETQYF. CDR3 coding DNA: TGTGCCATCAGTGATGAAGGACAGGGGTTTGCGGAGACCCAGTACTTC.

The chain joins TRBV11-3 to TRBJ2-3; 10 nucleotides line up with TRBD2. Germline V gene lookup returns CDR1 SGHNT and CDR2 YENEEA. Unmatched junction bases numbered 7, after V lost 5 bases and J lost 5 bases. The CDR3 runs 15 residues. CDR3: CASSRGLAGVDTQYF. Here the CDR3 DNA reads TGTGCCAGCAGCCGGGGGCTAGCGGGAGTAGATACGCAGTATTTT.

The genes are TRBV28 and TRBJ2-1; a weak D match, TRBD2 (6 bases). CDR1 MDHEN and CDR2 SYDVKM come from the germline V gene. V lost 4 bases and J lost 7, with 11 bases in between. The CDR3 spans 13 residues. The CDR3 is CASSSGLTNEQFF. The CDR3 nucleotides are TGTGCCAGCAGTTCGGGACTCACGAATGAGCAGTTCTTC.

In its sample, this clone was seen once. This chain links TRBV19 with TRBJ1-4, with 8 bases identical to TRBD1. With V trimmed by 3 bases and J by 8 bases, 5 bases remained unmatched. The V gene's germline CDR1 is LNHDA and CDR2 SQIVND (reference sequence). This CDR3 spans 14 amino acids. In DNA form, the CDR3 reads TGTGCCAGTAGTATCGACAGGGGTGTCGAAAAACTGTTTTTT. Translation gives CASSIDRGVEKLFF.

V gene TRBV5-1 combines with J gene TRBJ2-2; D not certain. The CDR3 runs 13 residues. Deletions cut 0 bases from V and 4 bases from J, with 4 bases between. The germline V gene encodes CDR1 SGHRS and CDR2 YFSETQ. The CDR3 nucleotides read TGCGCCAGCAGCTTGGTGGTCACCGGGGAGCTGTTTTTT. Its translation is CASSLVVTGELFF.

This chain joins TRBV7-3 and TRBJ2-3; tentatively, D is TRBD2 (6 bases). V was pared by 5 bases and J by 1 base, with 13 bases between. The CDR3 spans 15 residues. Germline-derived CDR1 and CDR2 are SGHTA and FQGTGA. This chain's CDR3 is CASSERLGGTDTQYF. In nucleotides, the CDR3 is TGTGCCAGCAGCGAAAGACTAGGGGGCACAGATACGCAGTATTTT.

The chain uses TRBV28 and TRBJ2-5; D uncertain. The ends were cut back, 4 bases at V and 2 bases at J, with 11 bases in the middle. This CDR3 has 14 residues. Germline V CDR1 and CDR2: MDHEN, SYDVKM. The CDR3 sequence: CASSSPIEQETQYF. The CDR3 region has the DNA TGTGCCAGCAGTTCCCCAATAGAACAAGAGACCCAGTACTTC.

The chain uses TRBV7-2 and TRBJ1-1; 7 nucleotides line up with TRBD1. The CDR3 spans 13 residues. V was pared by 1 base and J by 12 bases, with 8 bases of the junction left unmatched. CDR1 and CDR2 (germline): SGHTA, FQGNSA. The CDR3 nucleotides read TGTGCCAGCAGCTTAGGAATAGGGGACAGATCTTTCTTT. Translation: CASSLGIGDRSFF. The full variable domain, its missing parts supplied by reference TRBV7-2 and TRBJ1-1, is GAGVSQSPSNKVTEKGKDVELRCDPISGHTALYWYRQSLGQGLEFLIYFQGNSAPDKSGLPSDRFSAERTGGSVSTLTIQRTQQEDSAVYLCASSLGIGDRSFFGQGTRLTVV.

The chain combines TRBV28 with TRBJ2-6, with D hard to call. The CDR3 has 13 amino acids. From germline, CDR1 is MDHEN and CDR2 SYDVKM. V lost 6 bases and J 1 base, leaving 4 bases between the germline ends. CDR3 region: CASSLSGANVLTF. The CDR3 DNA follows: TGTGCCAGCAGCCTATCTGGGGCCAACGTCCTGACTTTC.

The chain employs TRBV11-2 and TRBJ2-3; TRBD2 agrees at 9 bases. Germline CDR1 is SGHAT and CDR2 is FQNNGV. V lost 4 bases and J lost 3; bases outside the gene matches: 17. The CDR3 spans 19 residues. The CDR3 loop reads CASSSPIPESGRITDTQYF. In nucleotides, the CDR3 is TGTGCCAGCAGCTCTCCGATCCCCGAAAGCGGGAGGATAACAGATACGCAGTATTTT.

The chain recombines TRBV5-4 with TRBJ2-7, with D possibly matching TRBD2 (7 bases). The length of the CDR3 is 14 residues. V lost 4 bases, J lost 2 bases, and 13 bases lay in between. The germline gives CDR1 SGHNT, CDR2 YYREEE (reference sequence). The CDR3 reads CASSRGGAAYEQYF. The CDR3 DNA reads as TGTGCCAGCAGCCGAGGGGGGGCCGCCTACGAGCAGTACTTC.

This clone was seen repeatedly, ten times or more. The rearrangement links TRBV7-3 to TRBJ2-1, with TRBD1 identical over 10 bases. The germline V gene encodes CDR1 SGHTA and CDR2 FQGTGA. The CDR3 consists of 12 residues. V lost 5 bases, J lost 10 bases, and 2 bases stayed unmatched. CDR3 in amino acids: CASSRGQGEQFF. The CDR3 coding sequence is TGTGCCAGCAGCCGGGGACAGGGGGAGCAGTTCTTC. Together with reference TRBV7-3 and TRBJ2-1, the CDR3 gives the full variable domain: GAGVSQTPSNKVTEKGKYVELRCDPISGHTALYWYRQSLGQGPEFLIYFQGTGAADDSGLPNDRFFAVRPEGSVSTLKIQRTERGDSAVYLCASSRGQGEQFFGPGTRLTVL.

The V call is TRBV27, the J call TRBJ1-1; D gene unclear. CDR3 size: 13 residues. Germline V CDR1 and CDR2: MNHEY, SMNVEV (reference sequence). V was shortened by 2 bases and J by 2 bases, with 6 bases between the two germline ends. The CDR3: CASSLDFNTEAFF. CDR3 coding DNA: TGTGCCAGCAGTTTAGATTTCAACACTGAAGCTTTCTTT.

The chain uses TRBV12-5 and TRBJ2-2; the match to TRBD2 covers 8 bases. Germline V gene sequence: CDR1 LGHNT, CDR2 FRNRAP. This CDR3 is built from 15 residues. Unmatched junction bases numbered 5, after V lost 1 base and J lost 7 bases. CDR3 region: CASGLGTSGNGELFF. The CDR3 DNA reads TGTGCTAGTGGTTTGGGAACTAGCGGTAACGGGGAGCTGTTTTTT.

This chain joins TRBV12-1 and TRBJ2-3; no DNA check was done on the table's D call, TRBD2. TRBV12-1 is tagged as a pseudogene. The CDR3 has 14 residues. The CDR3 spells CASSHRGGTDTQYF. The CDR3 region has the DNA TGTGCCAGCAGCCACCGGGGGGGCACGGATACGCAGTATTTT.

This clone was found a few times. This chain connects TRBV14 to TRBJ1-1, with 9 bases aligning to TRBD1. The CDR3 sequence is 15 residues long. Germline trimming cut 2 bases from V and 6 bases from J; bases unmatched to any gene: 7. Germline CDR1 and CDR2: SGHDN and FVKESK. The CDR3 is CASSQRTGALAEAFF. The CDR3 DNA reads as TGTGCCAGCAGCCAACGGACAGGGGCCCTTGCTGAAGCTTTCTTT.

V is TRBV18 and J is TRBJ1-2; D is ambiguous. The length of the CDR3 is 15 residues. Germline-derived CDR1 and CDR2 are KGHSH and LQKENI. Trimming stripped 6 bases from V and 3 bases from J, with 17 bases between. The DNA for the CDR3 is TGTGCCAGCTCGCCATTGCCAGAGGGATACTATGGCTACACCTTC. Amino acids: CASSPLPEGYYGYTF.

This chain connects TRBV2 to TRBJ1-4; tentatively, D is TRBD1 (5 bases). The CDR3 contains 12 residues. The germline gives CDR1 SNHLY, CDR2 FYNNEI. Trimming left V 6 bases short and J 5 bases short, with 7 bases between. The CDR3 DNA follows: TGTGCCAGCAGCAAGGGGAATGAAAAACTGTTTTTT. Protein: CASSKGNEKLFF.